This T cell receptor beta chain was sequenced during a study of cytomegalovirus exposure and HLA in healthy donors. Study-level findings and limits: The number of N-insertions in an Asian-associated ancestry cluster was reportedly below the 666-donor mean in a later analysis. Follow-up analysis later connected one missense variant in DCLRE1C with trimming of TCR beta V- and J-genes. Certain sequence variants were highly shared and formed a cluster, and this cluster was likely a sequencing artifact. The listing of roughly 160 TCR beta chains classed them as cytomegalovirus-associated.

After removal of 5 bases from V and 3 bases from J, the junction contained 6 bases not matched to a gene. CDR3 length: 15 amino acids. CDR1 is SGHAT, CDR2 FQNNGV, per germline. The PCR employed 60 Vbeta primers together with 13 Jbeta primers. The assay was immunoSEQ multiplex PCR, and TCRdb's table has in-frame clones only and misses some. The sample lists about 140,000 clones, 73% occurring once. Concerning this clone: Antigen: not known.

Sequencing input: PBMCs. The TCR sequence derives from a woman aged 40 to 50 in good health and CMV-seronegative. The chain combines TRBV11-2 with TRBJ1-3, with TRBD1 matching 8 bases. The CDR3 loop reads CASSRQGFFGNTIYF. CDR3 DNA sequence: TGTGCCAGCAGCAGACAGGGGTTTTTTGGAAACACCATATATTTT.